Each of the 19 T cell receptor beta chains below was sequenced from the same sample in a study of CD8+CD57+ T cells in acquired aplastic anemia (dated by TCRdb to 2017 to 2018). Flow cytometry had shown CD8+CD57+ cell expansion in the patients selected for sequencing. Sequencing took place on an Illumina HiSeq 2000. Genomic DNA served as template for TCR beta VDJ combination and CDR3 sequence profiling. Starting from the raw public reads, TCRdb applied fastp trimming at Q25, assembled clones with MiXCR and retained in-frame beta chains. When rows share a CDR3 protein, they turn into one entry using the most common DNA and genes. Here the sample has 150,000 to 200,000 distinct CDR3 sequences; 40% to 60% occur a single time. The biggest ten clones account for about 30% of the sample. Sequencing was carried out using sorted CD4+, CD8+, or CD8+CD57+ T cells (not recorded which) from PBMCs. All receptors derive from a human donor with aplastic anemia.

The chain carries TRBV19 and TRBJ1-6; 7 nucleotides align to TRBD1. V was clipped by 5 bases and J by 8 bases; unmatched bases: 12. The CDR3 sequence is 16 residues long. Germline V gene sequence: CDR1 LNHDA, CDR2 SQIVND (reference sequence). The CDR3 reads CASSPQAGGVHSPLHF. For the CDR3, the DNA is TGTGCCAGTAGTCCTCAGGCAGGGGGAGTGCATTCACCCCTCCACTTT.

This clonotype occurred once. The chain uses TRBV20-1 and TRBJ2-7; possibly TRBD2 for D (7 bases). The CDR3 has 17 residues. Trimming pared 2 bases from V and 5 bases from J, leaving 25 bases between. Germline values: CDR1 DFQATT, CDR2 SNEGSKA (reference sequence). CDR3 loop: CSARPDGGAGIRDEQYF. The CDR3 DNA reads TGCAGTGCTAGACCCGATGGGGGGGCTGGCATACGGGACGAGCAGTACTTC.

This clonotype was seen only once. The chain is built from TRBV27 and TRBJ2-6; the D is unclear. The germline CDR1 and CDR2 sequences are MNHEY and SMNVEV (reference sequence). The CDR3 consists of 13 residues. Trimming cost V 5 bases and J 4 bases, with 6 bases left between them. For the CDR3, the DNA is TGTGCCAGCAGTCCGAGCGGGGCCAACGTCCTGACTTTC. It translates to CASSPSGANVLTF. Supplemented by reference TRBV27 and TRBJ2-6, the full variable domain reads EAQVTQNPRYLITVTGKKLTVTCSQNMNHEYMSWYRQDPGLGLRQIYYSMNVEVTDKGDVPEGYKVSRKEKRNFPLILESPSPNQTSLYFCASSPSGANVLTFGAGSRLTVL.

V and J are TRBV29-1 and TRBJ2-1; TRBD1 matches 10 bases. Trimming removed 1 base from V and 6 bases from J; junction bases left unmatched: 6. The CDR3 extends over 15 amino acids. CDR1 and CDR2 from the germline V gene are SQVTM and ANQGSEA. The CDR3 sequence: CSVEGGDRGRNEQFF. For the CDR3, the DNA is TGCAGCGTTGAAGGGGGGGACAGGGGTCGCAATGAGCAGTTCTTC.

This clonotype has a handful of counts. The chain joins TRBV5-5 to TRBJ2-5; D is unresolved. V was cut by 0 bases and J by 1 base, with 4 bases left in between. The CDR3 spans 13 residues. Germline values: CDR1 SGHKS, CDR2 YYEKEE (reference sequence). CDR3 nucleotides: TGTGCCAGCAGCTTGGCTACCCAAGAGACCCAGTACTTC. Its protein is CASSLATQETQYF.

This clonotype appeared once. The V and J genes are TRBV25-1 and TRBJ2-7; 7 bases align to TRBD2. This CDR3 has 15 amino acids. From germline, CDR1 is MGHDK and CDR2 SYGVNS. The V and J ends lost 6 bases and 6 bases, in that order; junction bases with no gene match: 14. The CDR3: CASSSRSGAPGEQYF. As DNA, the CDR3 is TGTGCCAGCAGCTCCAGAAGCGGGGCCCCCGGCGAGCAGTACTTC.

The V and J genes are TRBV11-3 and TRBJ2-5; 7 bases match TRBD2. CDR1 is SGHNT and CDR2 is YENEEA in the germline V gene. Trimming removed 4 bases from V and 5 bases from J; junction bases left unmatched: 4. This CDR3 is 13 amino acids long. The CDR3 DNA follows: TGTGCCAGCAGCTCCCGGGAGGAGGAGACCCAGTACTTC. This encodes CASSSREEETQYF.

V and J are TRBV24-1 and TRBJ2-2, with D perhaps matching TRBD1 (6 bases). With 3 bases removed from V and 2 bases from J, the gap between germline ends came to 12 bases. Germline CDR1 reads KGHDR; CDR2 reads SFDVKD. This CDR3 comprises 16 residues. CDR3 amino acids: CATSDPDSHNTGELFF. In DNA, the CDR3 is TGTGCCACCAGTGATCCGGACAGCCATAACACCGGGGAGCTGTTTTTT.

The chain joins TRBV27 to TRBJ1-5; 8 bases map to TRBD1. There are 17 residues in the CDR3. After removal of 4 bases from V and 2 bases from J, the junction contained 10 bases not matched to a gene. Germline V gives CDR1 MNHEY, CDR2 SMNVEV (reference sequence). The CDR3 protein is CASSSGQGRMGNQPQHF. CDR3 nucleotides: TGTGCCAGCAGTTCCGGACAGGGACGGATGGGCAATCAGCCCCAGCATTTT.

In its sample, this clonotype was seen a few times. The V and J genes are TRBV15 and TRBJ2-7; 12 nucleotides agree with TRBD2. CDR3 size: 15 residues. Losses at the gene ends were 0 bases for V and 3 bases for J; bases not matched to a gene: 0. The germline V gene encodes CDR1 LNHNV and CDR2 YYDKDF (reference sequence). For the CDR3, the DNA is TGTGCCACCAGCAGAGAACTAGCGGGAGGCTACGAGCAGTACTTC. It yields the protein CATSRELAGGYEQYF.

This clonotype was observed many times. The CDR3 region has the DNA TGTGCCAGCAGCCAGGTGGGTAAGGAGCAGTACTTC. This encodes CASSQVGKEQYF. The chain employs TRBV4-2 and TRBJ2-7; D call uncertain. Germline CDR1 LGHNA, CDR2 YNFKEQ. Trimming cost V 3 bases and J 7 bases, with 10 bases left between them. CDR3 length: 12 residues.

This clonotype has at least ten counts. V gene TRBV11-2 combines with J gene TRBJ2-7, with D perhaps TRBD2 (8 bases). The CDR3 length is 19 residues. V was shortened by 5 bases and J by 2 bases, with 28 bases between the two germline ends. Germline V gene data show CDR1 as SGHAT and CDR2 as FQNNGV. CDR3 amino acids: CASSPEELAVDRGPYEQYF. The CDR3 region has the DNA TGTGCCAGCAGCCCGGAGGAACTAGCGGTAGATAGGGGGCCCTACGAGCAGTACTTC.

The chain links TRBV29-1 to TRBJ2-2; D is ambiguous. Germline V gives CDR1 SQVTM, CDR2 ANQGSEA. The V end lost 7 bases, the J end lost 5 bases, and 17 bases lay between the germline ends. CDR3 length equals 14 residues. CDR3: CSAVKALGTGELFF. Here the CDR3 DNA reads TGCAGCGCTGTTAAAGCGTTGGGGACCGGGGAGCTGTTTTTT.

This clonotype was observed at least ten times. The rearrangement joins TRBV7-9 to TRBJ1-1; maybe TRBD1 (5 bases). The germline gives CDR1 SEHNR, CDR2 FQNEAQ (reference sequence). The CDR3 totals 14 residues. The V end was cut by 6 bases, the J end by 3 bases, with 14 bases between. This chain's CDR3 is CASSSVLGDTEAFF. The CDR3 region has the DNA TGTGCCAGCAGTTCTGTGTTGGGGGACACTGAAGCTTTCTTT.

The table lists this clonotype with a count of one. This chain links TRBV7-9 with TRBJ2-1; D might be TRBD1 or TRBD2, each matching 6 bases. V lost 4 bases to trimming and J lost 10 bases, with 14 bases between them. This CDR3 is 13 amino acids long. Germline CDR1 and CDR2: SEHNR and FQNEAQ (reference sequence). The CDR3 region has the DNA TGTGCCAGCAGCTCCCGGGGGCTTAGGGAGCAGTTCTTC. Protein product: CASSSRGLREQFF.

This clonotype showed up just once. The chain couples TRBV6-2 or TRBV6-3 to TRBJ2-7, with TRBD2 matching 10 bases. The CDR3 loop spans 17 amino acids. V trimming: 1 base; J trimming: 4 bases; junction bases outside the gene matches: 10. Germline values: CDR1 MNHEY, CDR2 SVGEGT. CDR3 loop: CASSYWTSGLPRYEQYF. The CDR3 DNA reads as TGTGCCAGCAGTTACTGGACTAGCGGTCTACCGCGTTACGAGCAGTACTTC.

J is TRBJ1-1 and V is TRBV10-3; D gene unclear. The CDR3 runs 13 residues. Trimming cost V 4 bases and J 2 bases, with 8 bases left between them. Germline loops: CDR1 ENHRY, CDR2 SYGVKD. This CDR3 is CAISGARNTEAFF. The CDR3 bases are TGTGCCATCAGTGGCGCACGTAACACTGAAGCTTTCTTT.

This clonotype was counted at least ten times. The chain's CDR3 is CASSQRTSGNTGELFF. In DNA, the CDR3 is TGTGCCAGCAGCCAGCGGACTAGCGGGAACACCGGGGAGCTGTTTTTT. The chain employs TRBV4-2 and TRBJ2-2, with 10 bases matching TRBD2. CDR1 and CDR2 (germline): LGHNA, YNFKEQ. Trimming at V came to 3 bases and at J to 1 base, leaving 2 bases not matched to a gene. The CDR3 has 16 residues.

This sequence joins TRBV29-1 and TRBJ1-2; no firm D call. The CDR3 sequence is 12 residues long. V was cut by 3 bases and J by 4 bases, with 9 bases left in between. Looked up from germline, CDR1 is SQVTM and CDR2 is ANQGSEA. The CDR3 DNA reads TGCAGCGTTGACGACACGCTCTATGGCTACACCTTC. As protein: CSVDDTLYGYTF.